The rows below give T cell receptor beta chains drawn from one sample of a study of T cell responses to AZD1222 COVID-19 vaccine. The protocol was immunoSEQ multiplex PCR, while the TCRdb copy is restricted to in-frame clones and leaves out a portion. The table lists around 70,000 clones, 79% of them singletons, with about a quarter in the top ten. The sample consisted of peripheral blood, taken on day 0 of MenACWY control vaccination. The receptors originated from an adult in good health. Both conserved end residues are part of each CDR3. Each record gives: clone size, D gene, J gene, V gene, CDR3 protein, CDR3 DNA. D genes are given only for firm matches. For some rows the clone size is stated as once, few or many, or as a class when expanded; others skip it.

abundance: .
d_gene: TRBD2
j_gene: TRBJ2-1
v_gene: TRBV4-1
CDR3aa: CASSQGPGRATRQFF
CDR3nt: TGCGCCAGCAGCCAAGGGCCAGGGAGGGCAACGCGGCAGTTCTTC

abundance: .
d_gene: TRBD1
j_gene: TRBJ1-5
v_gene: TRBV6-2/TRBV6-3
CDR3aa: CASSLVGQGIQPQHF
CDR3nt: TGTGCCAGCAGTTTGGTGGGACAGGGGATTCAGCCCCAGCATTTT

abundance: .
d_gene: .
j_gene: TRBJ1-5
v_gene: TRBV7-2
CDR3aa: CASSLAGISNQPQHF
CDR3nt: TGTGCCAGCAGCTTAGCAGGGATCAGCAATCAGCCCCAGCATTTT

abundance: .
d_gene: .
j_gene: TRBJ2-1
v_gene: TRBV5-6
CDR3aa: CASSLIEQGGEQFF
CDR3nt: TGTGCCAGCAGCTTGATCGAACAGGGCGGAGAGCAGTTCTTC

abundance: .
d_gene: .
j_gene: TRBJ1-2
v_gene: TRBV2
CDR3aa: CASRAPGQNYGYTF
CDR3nt: TGTGCCAGCAGGGCCCCTGGGCAGAACTATGGCTACACCTTC

abundance: once
d_gene: .
j_gene: TRBJ1-5
v_gene: TRBV28
CDR3aa: CASTIPRDGPQHF
CDR3nt: TGTGCCAGCACCATCCCCCGAGACGGGCCCCAGCATTTT

abundance: .
d_gene: .
j_gene: TRBJ2-5
v_gene: TRBV27
CDR3aa: CASSPYGQETQYF
CDR3nt: TGTGCCAGCAGTCCTTACGGCCAAGAGACCCAGTACTTC

abundance: .
d_gene: .
j_gene: TRBJ1-2
v_gene: TRBV7-2
CDR3aa: CASTPESIYGYTF
CDR3nt: TGTGCCAGCACTCCGGAGTCCATCTATGGCTACACCTTC

abundance: .
d_gene: .
j_gene: TRBJ1-6
v_gene: TRBV2
CDR3aa: CASSRDSPLHF
CDR3nt: TGTGCCAGCAGTAGGGATTCACCCCTCCACTTT

abundance: .
d_gene: .
j_gene: TRBJ2-1
v_gene: TRBV5-1
CDR3aa: CASSWVLGSSYNEQFF
CDR3nt: TGCGCCAGCAGCTGGGTCCTGGGGAGCTCCTACAATGAGCAGTTCTTC

abundance: .
d_gene: .
j_gene: TRBJ2-6
v_gene: TRBV30
CDR3aa: CAWSRGQPFSGANVLTF
CDR3nt: TGTGCCTGGAGTCGGGGCCAGCCATTCTCTGGGGCCAACGTCCTGACTTTC

abundance: .
d_gene: TRBD1
j_gene: TRBJ1-1
v_gene: TRBV6-5
CDR3aa: CASSPTLQGSAFF
CDR3nt: TGTGCCAGCAGCCCCACCCTACAGGGGTCAGCTTTCTTT

abundance: .
d_gene: .
j_gene: TRBJ2-5
v_gene: TRBV2
CDR3aa: CASSVNRETQYF
CDR3nt: TGTGCCAGCAGTGTGAACCGGGAGACCCAGTACTTC

abundance: .
d_gene: .
j_gene: TRBJ1-1
v_gene: TRBV7-9
CDR3aa: CASSIPGDTEAFF
CDR3nt: TGTGCCAGCAGTATACCTGGAGACACTGAAGCTTTCTTT

abundance: .
d_gene: TRBD2
j_gene: TRBJ2-1
v_gene: TRBV5-6
CDR3aa: CASSSPLAGDYNEQFF
CDR3nt: TGTGCCAGCAGCTCCCCCCTAGCGGGGGATTACAATGAGCAGTTCTTC

abundance: .
d_gene: .
j_gene: TRBJ1-3
v_gene: TRBV4-2
CDR3aa: CASSQTGGNTIYF
CDR3nt: TGTGCCAGCAGCCAAACAGGGGGAAACACCATATATTTT

abundance: few
d_gene: TRBD2
j_gene: TRBJ2-7
v_gene: TRBV6-6
CDR3aa: CASSSQRGVPEQYF
CDR3nt: TGTGCCAGCAGTTCCCAGCGGGGGGTACCCGAGCAGTACTTC

abundance: few
d_gene: .
j_gene: TRBJ1-4
v_gene: TRBV28
CDR3aa: CASSLQGGGREKLFF
CDR3nt: TGTGCCAGCAGTTTACAGGGAGGGGGAAGGGAAAAACTGTTTTTT

abundance: .
d_gene: TRBD1
j_gene: TRBJ1-2
v_gene: TRBV7-2
CDR3aa: CASSYRDRAGYTF
CDR3nt: TGTGCCAGCAGCTACCGGGACAGGGCTGGCTACACCTTC

abundance: .
d_gene: TRBD2
j_gene: TRBJ2-2
v_gene: TRBV30
CDR3aa: CAWTSGRATGELFF
CDR3nt: TGTGCCTGGACTAGCGGGAGGGCCACCGGGGAGCTGTTTTTT

abundance: .
d_gene: TRBD1
j_gene: TRBJ1-4
v_gene: TRBV5-1
CDR3aa: CASSLEGTGGREKLFF
CDR3nt: TGCGCCAGCAGCTTGGAAGGGACAGGGGGCCGGGAAAAACTGTTTTTT

abundance: .
d_gene: TRBD1
j_gene: TRBJ2-2
v_gene: TRBV27
CDR3aa: CASSTLTGLETGELFF
CDR3nt: TGTGCCAGCAGTACCCTGACAGGGTTGGAGACCGGGGAGCTGTTTTTT

abundance: .
d_gene: .
j_gene: TRBJ2-1
v_gene: TRBV5-4
CDR3aa: CASSFTGGAENEQFF
CDR3nt: TGTGCCAGCAGCTTTACAGGGGGGGCCGAAAATGAGCAGTTCTTC

abundance: .
d_gene: .
j_gene: TRBJ2-7
v_gene: TRBV7-6
CDR3aa: CASSSSPDSYEQYF
CDR3nt: TGTGCCAGCAGCTCGTCTCCGGACTCCTACGAGCAGTACTTC

abundance: .
d_gene: .
j_gene: TRBJ1-6
v_gene: TRBV28
CDR3aa: CASSPGQIHNSPLHF
CDR3nt: TGTGCCAGCAGCCCAGGACAGATTCATAATTCACCCCTCCACTTT

abundance: .
d_gene: TRBD1
j_gene: TRBJ1-3
v_gene: TRBV4-3
CDR3aa: CASSQGQSGGSGNTIYF
CDR3nt: TGCGCCAGCAGCCAAGGTCAATCAGGGGGCTCTGGAAACACCATATATTTT

abundance: .
d_gene: TRBD1
j_gene: TRBJ1-6
v_gene: TRBV14
CDR3aa: CASSQNRGGSPLHF
CDR3nt: TGTGCCAGCAGCCAGAACAGGGGAGGTTCACCCCTCCACTTT

abundance: .
d_gene: .
j_gene: TRBJ1-2
v_gene: TRBV3-1/TRBV3-2
CDR3aa: CASSQDSMTGYGYTF
CDR3nt: TGTGCCAGCAGCCAAGATTCAATGACAGGATATGGCTACACCTTC

abundance: many
d_gene: .
j_gene: TRBJ1-2
v_gene: TRBV19
CDR3aa: CASSIGSGTAITINYGYTF
CDR3nt: TGTGCCAGTAGTATAGGATCCGGGACGGCTATAACCATAAATTATGGCTACACCTTC

abundance: .
d_gene: .
j_gene: TRBJ2-7
v_gene: TRBV11-2
CDR3aa: CASSLMGYEQYF
CDR3nt: TGTGCCAGCAGCTTAATGGGATACGAGCAGTACTTC

abundance: .
d_gene: TRBD1
j_gene: TRBJ1-5
v_gene: TRBV7-8
CDR3aa: CASSSGQVDQPQHF
CDR3nt: TGTGCCAGCAGCTCGGGACAGGTCGATCAGCCCCAGCATTTT